The 32 T cell receptor beta chains in this list originate from one sample, sequenced in a study of esophageal squamous cell carcinoma under preoperative chemotherapy. Time point defined: before preoperative PTX-NDP chemotherapy. TCRdb re-called the PCR reads with MiXCR, one entry per CDR3 protein. Here the sample spans around 29,000 distinct CDR3 sequences, 40% to 60% being singletons. Sampling was done from a patient given preoperative chemotherapy. The receptors were sampled from a human donor with esophageal squamous cell carcinoma. The donor label of this sample is uncertain.

Turning to this clonotype: At one end the junction does not follow the germline gene, possibly because of a read error. The chain carries TRBV12-3 or TRBV12-4 and TRBJ2-5, with a tentative D call TRBD1 (6 bases). This CDR3 is built from 14 residues. This chain's CDR3 is CAGTWGRDKDTQYF. The CDR3 region has the DNA TGTGCCGGGACCTGGGGCCGGGACAAAGACACCCAGTACTTC.

The V call is TRBV7-6, the J call TRBJ2-4; the D gene is possibly TRBD2 (6 bases). Matching the DNA end better, TRBJ2-5 makes the J call doubtful. The CDR3 loop spans 15 amino acids. Germline CDR1 is SGHVS and CDR2 is FNYEAQ. The CDR3 loop reads CAGGLGVGGKETQYF. The CDR3 DNA follows: TGTGCCGGGGGGTTGGGGGTGGGCGGCAAAGAGACCCAGTACTTC.

J is TRBJ2-5 and V is TRBV6-1; a weak D match, TRBD1 (6 bases). CDR3 length equals 16 residues. Germline-derived CDR1 and CDR2 are MNHNS and SASEGT. Here the CDR3 DNA reads TGTGTCTGCAGGGGATTCTGGGGAAGCGACCCAGATACGCAGTACTTC. This translates into CVCRGFWGSDPDTQYF.

To note about this clonotype: This is likely a read error, given that the CDR3 carries no conserved phenylalanine or tryptophan at its end. V usage is TRBV10-2 and J usage is TRBJ2-4, with 10 positions matching TRBD2. TRBJ2-1 explains the end of the DNA better; the J call may be wrong. Germline CDR1 is WSHSY and CDR2 is SAAADI. The CDR3 length is 16 residues. The CDR3 DNA reads as TGCGCCAGCAGTGAGTACAGCGGGAGGGCCCTAGAGACCCAGTTCCTC. This codes for CASSEYSGRALETQFL.

The rearrangement joins TRBV19 to TRBJ2-1, with a tentative D call TRBD2 (6 bases). With 8 bases removed from V and 3 bases from J, the gap between germline ends came to 11 bases. The CDR3 runs 13 residues. In germline, CDR1 is LNHDA, CDR2 SQIVND (reference sequence). The CDR3 DNA reads as TGTGCCAGTTCAAGGGACTTCTACAATGAGCAGTTCTTC. This sequence encodes CASSRDFYNEQFF. Supplemented by reference TRBV19 and TRBJ2-1, the full variable domain reads DGGITQSPKYLFRKEGQNVTLSCEQNLNHDAMYWYRQDPGQGLRLIYYSQIVNDFQKGDIAEGYSVSREKKESFPLTVTSAQKNPTAFYLCASSRDFYNEQFFGPGTRLTVL.

This clonotype was observed a few times. A read error may be the cause here, since a much bigger clone is one base away. CDR3 loop: CASSSTRGLGEQYF. CDR3 sequence (DNA): TGTGCCAGCAGCTCTACTCGCGGGCTTGGAGAGCAGTACTTC. The chain has TRBV28 and TRBJ2-5; D perhaps matches TRBD2 (5 bases). From germline, CDR1 is MDHEN and CDR2 SYDVKM. V was clipped by 6 bases and J by 11 bases, with 22 bases between them. The CDR3 consists of 14 residues. Drawing the rest from reference TRBV28 and TRBJ2-5, the complete variable domain is DVKVTQSSRYLVKRTGEKVFLECVQDMDHENMFWYRQDPGLGLRLIYFSYDVKMKEKGDIPEGYSVSREKKERFSLILESASTNQTSMYLCASSSTRGLGEQYFGPGTRLLVL.

Comment on this clonotype: The germline gene is not matched at one end of the junction; a read error may be the cause. The V gene is TRBV7-2, the J gene TRBJ2-3; D is perhaps TRBD1 or TRBD2 (6 bases each). The assigned J gene may be wrong: the sequence end matches TRBJ2-5 better. The CDR3 consists of 15 residues. Germline CDR1 is SGHTA and CDR2 is FQGNSA. This chain's CDR3 is CARGFGGRDQGTQYF. The CDR3 coding sequence is TGTGCCAGGGGCTTCGGGGGCCGTGACCAAGGGACCCAGTACTTC.

This clonotype was recorded once. At one end the junction does not follow the germline gene, possibly because of a read error. The chain joins TRBV7-6 to TRBJ2-5, with D possibly matching TRBD1 (6 bases). In germline, CDR1 is SGHVS, CDR2 FNYEAQ. The CDR3 covers 15 residues. CDR3 in amino acids: CATGSGGRGQDTQYF. The CDR3, as DNA: TGTGCCACGGGGTCCGGAGGCAGGGGCCAAGATACCCAGTACTTT. The whole variable domain, remainder taken from reference TRBV7-6 and TRBJ2-5, is GAGVSQSPRYKVTKRGQDVALRCDPISGHVSLYWYRQALGQGPEFLTYFNYEAQQDKSGLPNDRFSAERPEGSISTLTIQRTEQRDSAMYRCATGSGGRGQDTQYFGPGTRLLVL.

By share of the sample, this clonotype is medium-sized. The rearrangement links TRBV7-6 to TRBJ2-3, with unresolved D. Deletions cut 7 bases from V and 2 bases from J, with 7 bases between. The CDR3 spans 12 residues. Germline V gives CDR1 SGHVS, CDR2 FNYEAQ. The CDR3 bases are TGTGCCAGCAATGACTTCACAGATACGCAGTATTTT. Protein sequence: CASNDFTDTQYF.

The chain has TRBV10-3 and TRBJ2-5, with D perhaps matching TRBD2 (6 bases). Germline V lookup: CDR1 ENHRY, CDR2 SYGVKD. The CDR3 is 15 residues long. Between the trimmed V and J ends, which lost 4 bases and 4 bases, there was a span of 16 bases. The CDR3 spells CAISAGGGKGETQYF. The CDR3, as DNA: TGTGCCATCAGTGCCGGTGGAGGGAAAGGAGAGACCCAGTACTTC.

This clonotype was detected a few times. V is TRBV6-1 and J is TRBJ2-5; 16 bases agree with TRBD2. The germline V gene encodes CDR1 MNHNS and CDR2 SASEGT. The CDR3 spans 19 residues. V lost 7 bases, J lost 4 bases, and 15 bases stayed unmatched. CDR3 DNA sequence: TGTGCCAGCAAGCCTAGGGGACTAGCGGGAGGGCCCTCGCTAGAGACCCAGTACTTC. Residues: CASKPRGLAGGPSLETQYF.

This clonotype was seen repeatedly, ten times or more. The J gene is TRBJ2-5, the V gene TRBV7-6; 12 bases fit TRBD2. The CDR3 consists of 17 residues. From germline, CDR1 is SGHVS and CDR2 FNYEAQ. J lost 11 bases, V lost 6 bases, and 19 bases had no gene match. CDR3 in DNA: TGTGCCAGCAGTCCTCGACTAGCGGGAGTTACCTACAATGAGCAGTACTTC. This gives the protein CASSPRLAGVTYNEQYF.

This clonotype has ten or more counts. Here the CDR3 DNA reads TGTGCCAGCAGCCCCTATATGAGCAAGGGCGGGGAGCTGTTTTTT. It codes for CASSPYMSKGGELFF. The chain carries TRBV7-8 and TRBJ2-2; D is unclear. V lost 5 bases and J lost 7, with 17 bases in between. CDR1 SGHVS and CDR2 FQNEAQ come from the germline V gene. The CDR3 totals 15 residues.

V and J are TRBV12-3 or TRBV12-4 and TRBJ2-3; 11 nucleotides match TRBD1. J gave up 1 base and V 4 bases, and 4 bases lay outside the gene matches. The CDR3 contains 16 residues. The CDR3 here is CASSSMGQGGTDTQYF. The DNA for the CDR3 is TGTGCCAGCAGTTCTATGGGACAGGGGGGCACAGATACGCAGTATTTT.

Worth noting for this clonotype: Being one base from a much bigger clone, this may be a read error. The chain links TRBV5-1 to TRBJ2-1, with 10 nucleotides matching TRBD2. Germline CDR1 SGHRS, CDR2 YFSETQ. The CDR3 has 15 residues. The CDR3 DNA is TGCGCCAGCAGCTTCCTAGCGGGAGTGGACAATGAGCAGTTATTC. Translating gives CASSFLAGVDNEQLF. Complete variable domain (other parts from reference TRBV5-1 and TRBJ2-1): KAGVTQTPRYLIKTRGQQVTLSCSPISGHRSVSWYQQTPGQGLQFLFEYFSETQRNKGNFPGRFSGRQFSNSRSEMNVSTLELGDSALYLCASSFLAGVDNEQLFGPGTRLTVL.

V usage is TRBV7-8 and J usage is TRBJ2-1; D perhaps matches TRBD1 (6 bases). The end of the DNA is better explained by TRBJ2-7, so the J call may be wrong. The CDR3 has 12 amino acids. Germline CDR1 reads SGHVS; CDR2 reads FQNEAQ. This CDR3 is CASSYRDNEQYF. In DNA, the CDR3 is TGTGCCAGCAGCTACCGGGACAACGAGCAGTACTTC.

This clonotype was recorded a few times. The chain is built from TRBV7-2 and TRBJ2-1; 11 nucleotides match TRBD2. Matching the DNA end better, TRBJ2-5 makes the J call doubtful. This CDR3 contains 16 residues. Germline CDR1 SGHTA, CDR2 FQGNSA. The CDR3 is CASSLVTSGGGETQYF. CDR3 sequence (DNA): TGTGCCAGCAGCTTAGTAACTAGCGGGGGAGGAGAGACCCAGTACTTC.

The chain uses TRBV27 and TRBJ2-6, with D possibly matching TRBD2 (5 bases). The germline V gene encodes CDR1 MNHEY and CDR2 SMNVEV (reference sequence). The CDR3 extends over 16 amino acids. Deletions cut 2 bases from V and 0 bases from J, with 8 bases between. The CDR3 region is CASSLNGLSGANVLTF. The DNA of the CDR3 is TGTGCCAGCAGTTTAAACGGACTCTCTGGGGCCAACGTCCTGACTTTC.

About this clonotype itself: One end of the junction does not line up with germline, which may come from a read error. This sequence joins TRBV7-3 and TRBJ2-5; 7 nucleotides match TRBD2. The germline gives CDR1 SGHTA, CDR2 FQGTGA. CDR3 length: 17 residues. This CDR3 is CASSVVPGGGNKETQYF. Here the CDR3 DNA reads TGTGCCAGCAGCGTGGTACCGGGGGGAGGGAACAAAGAGACTCAGTACTTC.

With respect to this clonotype: One end of the junction does not line up with germline, which may come from a read error. V gene TRBV6-1 combines with J gene TRBJ2-2; D assignment may be TRBD1 or TRBD2 (5 bases each). This CDR3 comprises 15 residues. CDR1 is MNHNS and CDR2 is SASEGT in the germline V gene. The CDR3 sequence is CASSHGPASTGALYF. In nucleotides, the CDR3 is TGTGCCAGCAGCCACGGACCTGCGAGCACCGGGGCGCTGTATTTT.

In its sample, this clonotype was seen many times. The CDR3 DNA reads TGTGCCAGCAGTGAAGAGGGAGGCTACGAGCAGTACTTC. As protein: CASSEEGGYEQYF. The chain joins TRBV6-1 to TRBJ2-7; possibly TRBD2 for D (6 bases). Germline CDR1 and CDR2: MNHNS and SASEGT. V dropped 1 base and J dropped 3 bases, with 7 bases sitting between them. This CDR3 region has 13 residues.

V gene TRBV6-5 combines with J gene TRBJ2-7; TRBD2 matches at 8 bases. This CDR3 has 14 amino acids. V lost 3 bases, J lost 7 bases, and 8 bases stayed unmatched. Germline CDR1 is MNHEY and CDR2 is SVGAGI. The CDR3 nucleotides read TGTGCCAGCAGTTATGTGGCGGGGGGTGGAGAGCAGTACTTC. Its protein product is CASSYVAGGGEQYF.

The genes are TRBV24-1 and TRBJ2-1; 11 bases line up with TRBD2. The CDR3 contains 19 residues. Germline V gives CDR1 KGHDR, CDR2 SFDVKD. Trimming at V came to 3 bases and at J to 4 bases, leaving 13 bases not matched to a gene. CDR3 nucleotides: TGTGCCACCAGTGATCAGGGCGTTACGACTAGCGGGGCTTACAATGAGCAGTTCTTC. This encodes CATSDQGVTTSGAYNEQFF.

This clonotype rates as medium-sized (0.01 to 0.1%). V gene TRBV12-3 or TRBV12-4 combines with J gene TRBJ2-3; D uncertain. Between the trimmed V and J ends, which lost 8 bases and 2 bases, there was a span of 11 bases. The CDR3 runs 13 residues. CDR3 amino acids: CASDKAHTDTQYF. Written as DNA, the CDR3 is TGTGCCAGCGATAAGGCCCACACAGATACGCAGTATTTT.

Regarding this clonotype: One end of the junction varies from germline; a read error may be responsible. This chain connects TRBV7-3 to TRBJ2-4, with D maybe TRBD2 (7 bases). Germline CDR1 reads SGHTA; CDR2 reads FQGTGA. The CDR3 runs to 17 residues. CDR3 bases: TGTGCCAGCAGCTTCAGGCCGGGGGGCGGGATCAAAAACATCCAGTACTTC. Protein: CASSFRPGGGIKNIQYF.

This chain connects TRBV7-2 to TRBJ2-3; 14 nucleotides align to TRBD2. Trimming at V came to 5 bases and at J to 8 bases, leaving 6 bases not matched to a gene. CDR1 SGHTA and CDR2 FQGNSA come from the germline V gene. The CDR3 is made up of 15 amino acids. The CDR3 loop is CASSLGTSGSRTQYF. The CDR3 DNA follows: TGTGCCAGCAGCCTGGGGACTAGCGGGAGTCGTACGCAGTATTTT.

To note about this clonotype: At one boundary the junction diverges from the germline segment, which might be a read error. The chain employs TRBV7-2 and TRBJ2-3; D might be TRBD1 (8 bases). Germline CDR1 reads SGHTA; CDR2 reads FQGNSA. The CDR3 length is 16 residues. The CDR3 sequence: CASRAQGGSDPDTQYF. DNA of the CDR3: TGTGCCAGCAGGGCACAGGGGGGGAGTGACCCAGATACCCAGTATTTT.

This clonotype was seen many times. This rearrangement joins TRBV10-1 to TRBJ2-1; D gene ambiguous. The V and J ends lost 4 bases and 4 bases respectively, with 11 bases between them. CDR1 is WNHNN, CDR2 SYGVQD, per germline (reference sequence). The CDR3 covers 14 residues. CDR3 nucleotide sequence: TGCGCCAGCAGTGGAACGGAACCTTACAATGAGCAGTTCTTC. It encodes CASSGTEPYNEQFF.

The J gene is TRBJ1-1, the V gene TRBV18; no firm D call. Between the trimmed V and J ends, which lost 5 bases and 1 base, there was a span of 11 bases. The CDR3 is 14 residues long. Germline V gene data show CDR1 as KGHSH and CDR2 as LQKENI. CDR3 in DNA: TGTGCCAGCTCAAAGAATGAGGGGAACACTGAAGCTTTCTTT. It is translated as CASSKNEGNTEAFF.

Only one count was recorded for this clonotype. The rearrangement joins TRBV6-5 to TRBJ2-5; D is undetermined. Near its end, the DNA agrees better with TRBJ2-1, so the J call may be wrong. Looked up from germline, CDR1 is MNHEY and CDR2 is SVGAGI. This CDR3 has 15 amino acids. CDR3 in amino acids: CASSYSLSYNNEQFF. The CDR3 DNA reads TGTGCCAGCAGTTACTCTCTCTCCTACAACAATGAGCAGTTCTTC.

A note on this clonotype: Its ends do not fully match the called genes, so a read error is possible. This rearrangement joins TRBV7-9 to TRBJ2-4; possible D gene TRBD2, 6 bases. Germline V gene sequence: CDR1 SEHNR, CDR2 FQNEAQ (reference sequence). The CDR3 contains 19 residues. CDR3 loop: CASSLVHDKGGRAKNIQYF. The CDR3 bases are TGTGCCAGCAGCTTAGTACACGATAAGGGAGGCCGGGCCAAAAACATCCAGTACTTC.

J is TRBJ2-3 and V is TRBV12-3 or TRBV12-4; TRBD2 matches at 8 bases. The J call may be faulty, since TRBJ2-7 better matches the DNA end. This CDR3 has 16 amino acids. CDR3 DNA: TGTGCCAGCAGGACCACCGGCGGGGGGAGCCCAGATACGCAGTACTTC. Translated: CASRTTGGGSPDTQYF.